Listed here are 2 T cell receptor beta chains from one sample, sequenced in a study of T cell responses to AZD1222 COVID-19 vaccine. Data came from immunoSEQ multiplex PCR; TCRdb stores just in-frame clones and leaves some out. The sample contains over 110,000 clones, roughly 93% of which appear only once. This sample comprised peripheral blood, obtained 28 days after the second AZD1222 dose. The receptors here all came from an adult who received the AZD1222 COVID-19 vaccine.

V usage is TRBV10-1 and J usage is TRBJ1-1; D is undetermined. V was cut by 3 bases and J by 1 base, with 3 bases left in between. CDR1 WNHNN and CDR2 SYGVQD come from the germline V gene (reference sequence). The CDR3 length is 12 residues. The CDR3, as DNA: TGCGCCAGCAGTGAACAGAACACTGAAGCTTTCTTT. This gives the protein CASSEQNTEAFF.

The rearrangement joins TRBV28 to TRBJ1-2; the match to TRBD1 covers 7 bases. Germline CDR1 reads MDHEN; CDR2 reads SYDVKM. V shed 4 bases and J 4 bases; nucleotides not matched to a gene: 3. The CDR3 has 13 amino acids. The DNA of the CDR3 is TGTGCCAGCAGTTCAGGGGGGGGCTATGGCTACACCTTC. Translating it yields CASSSGGGYGYTF.